One and the same sample provided the 22 T cell receptor beta chains below, sequenced in a study of cytomegalovirus exposure and HLA in healthy donors (dated by TCRdb to 2016 to 2017). The library was built by means of the immunoSEQ multiplex PCR assay. For the multiplex PCR, a mixture combining 60 forward primers for TCR Vbeta segments and 13 reverse primers for TCR Jbeta segments was used. In TCRdb, the immuneACCESS table is reduced to in-frame sequences with V and J assigned. These tables do not hold every clone; where another copy was compared, an unresolved V gene accounts for under half, and the others remain unexplained. This sample lists roughly 200,000 clones; 70% to 85% were detected once. The ten largest clones represent 0.5% to 0.7% of the sample. The material sequenced was PBMCs. Receptors were obtained from a middle-aged woman in good health and CMV-seronegative.

The V and J genes are TRBV28 and TRBJ1-1; tentatively, D is TRBD1 (5 bases). Germline V lookup: CDR1 MDHEN, CDR2 SYDVKM. With 5 bases removed from V and 7 bases from J, the gap between germline ends came to 14 bases. This CDR3 is built from 13 residues. For the CDR3, the DNA is TGTGCCAGCAGTCCCCCCGACAGAGATGAAGCTTTCTTT. Encoded protein: CASSPPDRDEAFF.

This clone was seen a few times. The chain couples TRBV4-3 to TRBJ2-3; no reliable D call. The CDR3 totals 14 residues. CDR1 is LGHNA, CDR2 YSLEER, per germline. Trimming shortened V by 4 bases and J by 1 base, and 9 bases separated the two germline ends. The CDR3 protein is CASSPTSGTDTQYF. The DNA of the CDR3 is TGCGCCAGCAGCCCTACCTCGGGCACAGATACGCAGTATTTT.

In this sample, this clone turned up a few times. Germline is not matched at one junction end, which may reflect a read error. The CDR3 protein is CSSSLDGSPSYEQYF. For the CDR3, the DNA is TGTTCCAGCAGCTTAGACGGGTCGCCCTCCTACGAGCAGTACTTC. The chain is built from TRBV7-9 and TRBJ2-7; D unclear. This CDR3 has 15 residues. Germline loops: CDR1 SEHNR, CDR2 FQNEAQ (reference sequence).

The rearrangement joins TRBV7-2 to TRBJ1-1; D uncertain. Germline values: CDR1 SGHTA, CDR2 FQGNSA. The CDR3 has 10 amino acids. V was shortened by 1 base and J by 12 bases, with 6 bases between the two germline ends. Here the CDR3 DNA reads TGTGCCAGCAGCTTAGTCCTACCTTTCTTT. It is translated as CASSLVLPFF.

The rearrangement uses TRBV20-1 and TRBJ2-5; D gene uncertain. The germline V gene has CDR1 DFQATT and CDR2 SNEGSKA (reference sequence). The CDR3 has 11 amino acids. Deletions cut 2 bases from V and 5 bases from J, with 6 bases between. The CDR3 sequence is CSARLVETQYF. The CDR3 nucleotides read TGCAGTGCTAGACTAGTGGAGACCCAGTACTTC.

This clone appeared once. V usage is TRBV30 and J usage is TRBJ1-6; D uncertain. The ends were cut back, 3 bases at V and 0 bases at J, with 21 bases in the middle. Germline CDR1 reads GTSNPN; CDR2 reads SVGIG (reference sequence). The CDR3 has 19 residues. The CDR3 here is CAWSPSRSLTNSYNSPLHF. The CDR3 bases are TGTGCCTGGAGCCCGTCTCGGAGCCTTACGAACTCCTATAATTCACCCCTCCACTTT.

The chain recombines TRBV10-2 with TRBJ2-2; no clear D. Germline V gives CDR1 WSHSY, CDR2 SAAADI. The CDR3 length is 15 residues. Trimming left V 7 bases short and J 2 bases short, with 14 bases between. The CDR3 DNA reads as TGCGCCAGCATTTTAACCTCACTCAACACCGGGGAGCTGTTTTTT. It translates to CASILTSLNTGELFF.

This clone has a single count. The chain links TRBV6-1 to TRBJ2-3, with 8 bases fitting TRBD1. Germline V lookup: CDR1 MNHNS, CDR2 SASEGT. The CDR3 has 15 amino acids. The V segment lost 10 bases and the J segment 3 bases; nucleotides outside the gene matches: 12. CDR3 residues: CATWEQGAGTDTQYF. CDR3 bases: TGTGCCACTTGGGAGCAGGGGGCGGGTACAGATACGCAGTATTTT.

The chain uses TRBV4-1 and TRBJ1-1; D is perhaps TRBD1 (6 bases). In germline, CDR1 is MGHRA, CDR2 YSYEKL. V dropped 4 bases and J dropped 2 bases, with 14 bases sitting between them. The CDR3 is 15 amino acids. CDR3 DNA: TGCGCCAGCAGCCCCCGCGCAGGGGATAACACTGAAGCTTTCTTT. The encoded protein is CASSPRAGDNTEAFF.

This sequence joins TRBV6-5 and TRBJ2-5; no definite D call. The CDR3 sequence is 12 residues long. V shed 8 bases and J shed 0 bases, with 7 bases lying between them. From germline, CDR1 is MNHEY and CDR2 SVGAGI. CDR3 DNA sequence: TGTGCCAGCTCCAGCGACCAAGAGACCCAGTACTTC. Translated: CASSSDQETQYF.

This chain links TRBV19 with TRBJ2-5; D remains unclear. The germline V gene encodes CDR1 LNHDA and CDR2 SQIVND (reference sequence). Trimming took 7 bases from V and 4 from J, leaving 7 bases between them. The CDR3 runs to 11 residues. This chain's CDR3 is CASMERETQYF. Here the CDR3 DNA reads TGTGCCAGTATGGAGCGAGAGACCCAGTACTTC.

The chain links TRBV5-4 to TRBJ2-6, with D hard to call. V lost 0 bases to trimming and J lost 0 bases, with 7 bases between them. The germline V gene encodes CDR1 SGHNT and CDR2 YYREEE (reference sequence). This CDR3 has 16 residues. The CDR3: CASSLAGVSGANVLTF. CDR3 sequence (DNA): TGTGCCAGCAGCTTGGCCGGTGTCTCTGGGGCCAACGTCCTGACTTTC. Full variable domain (missing parts from reference TRBV5-4 and TRBJ2-6): ETGVTQSPTHLIKTRGQQVTLRCSSQSGHNTVSWYQQALGQGPQFIFQYYREEENGRGNFPPRFSGLQFPNYSSELNVNALELDDSALYLCASSLAGVSGANVLTFGAGSRLTVL.

This chain connects TRBV11-3 to TRBJ2-3, with D possibly TRBD2 on 5 matching bases. V dropped 5 bases and J dropped 4 bases, with 7 bases sitting between them. CDR1 and CDR2 from the germline V gene are SGHNT and YENEEA. The CDR3 is 12 amino acids. The CDR3 DNA reads as TGTGCCAGCAGCCCGGAGGCAGATACGCAGTATTTT. This gives the protein CASSPEADTQYF.

J is TRBJ1-5 and V is TRBV19, with 7 bases that match TRBD1. This CDR3 has 16 residues. The V segment lost 3 bases and the J segment 5 bases; nucleotides outside the gene matches: 10. Germline values: CDR1 LNHDA, CDR2 SQIVND (reference sequence). CDR3 sequence reads: CASSIPWDRADQPQHF. The CDR3 DNA reads as TGTGCCAGTAGTATTCCCTGGGACAGAGCCGATCAGCCCCAGCATTTT.

The chain is built from TRBV18 and TRBJ2-7; a weak D match, TRBD2 (5 bases). Trimming took 1 base from V and 0 from J, leaving 13 bases between them. Germline assignment: CDR1 KGHSH and CDR2 LQKENI. The CDR3 runs 16 residues. CDR3 nucleotides: TGTGCCAGCTCACCACACGAGGGTATGGTCTCCTACGAGCAGTACTTC. It codes for CASSPHEGMVSYEQYF. Looking up the rest from reference TRBV18 and TRBJ2-7 gives the full variable domain: NAGVMQNPRHLVRRRGQEARLRCSPMKGHSHVYWYRQLPEEGLKFMVYLQKENIIDESGMPKERFSAEFPKEGPSILRIQQVVRGDSAAYFCASSPHEGMVSYEQYFGPGTRLTVT.

This sequence joins TRBV7-9 and TRBJ1-1, with 7 bases aligning to TRBD1. The CDR3 covers 14 residues. With V trimmed by 3 bases and J by 3 bases, 4 bases remained unmatched. CDR1 is SEHNR and CDR2 is FQNEAQ in the germline V gene (reference sequence). The CDR3 nucleotides are TGTGCCAGCAGCTTCGGCAGGGGGTACACTGAAGCTTTCTTT. Its protein is CASSFGRGYTEAFF.

V is TRBV2 and J is TRBJ1-1; a weak D match, TRBD1 (5 bases). This CDR3 spans 14 amino acids. Germline CDR1 is SNHLY and CDR2 is FYNNEI. V shed 0 bases and J shed 1 base, with 6 bases lying between them. This CDR3 reads CASSEAGANTEAFF. In DNA, the CDR3 is TGTGCCAGCAGTGAAGCAGGGGCGAACACTGAAGCTTTCTTT.

The rearrangement joins TRBV2 to TRBJ1-5; TRBD1 is a possible D gene (6 bases). Germline loops: CDR1 SNHLY, CDR2 FYNNEI. The V end lost 1 base, the J end lost 7 bases, and 11 bases lay between the germline ends. This CDR3 has 14 residues. The CDR3 loop reads CASSEGGGGQPQHF. The CDR3 DNA reads TGTGCCAGCAGTGAAGGCGGGGGCGGGCAGCCCCAGCATTTT.

The V and J genes are TRBV11-2 and TRBJ2-5, with D possibly TRBD2 on 5 matching bases. The DNA end favors TRBJ2-7, so the J call may be wrong. Germline V gene sequence: CDR1 SGHAT, CDR2 FQNNGV. This CDR3 has 14 amino acids. CDR3 in DNA: TGTGCCAGCAGCTTAGCGGGGTCCTCCTACGAGCAGTACTTC. It translates to CASSLAGSSYEQYF.

The chain couples TRBV9 to TRBJ2-2, with D hard to call. The CDR3 consists of 12 residues. Looked up from germline, CDR1 is SGDLS and CDR2 is YYNGEE. The V and J ends lost 1 base and 7 bases respectively, with 5 bases between them. In DNA, the CDR3 is TGTGCCAGCAGCGTAAGCGTCGGGGAGCTGTTTTTT. Translation gives CASSVSVGELFF.

The chain carries TRBV7-3 and TRBJ1-2, with D possibly matching TRBD1 (6 bases). CDR3 size: 13 residues. The V and J ends lost 5 bases and 7 bases respectively, with 14 bases between them. Germline CDR1 reads SGHTA; CDR2 reads FQGTGA. CDR3 in DNA: TGTGCCAGCAGCCCGGGAGGGGGTGGTGGCTACACCTTC. Residues: CASSPGGGGGYTF.

This rearrangement joins TRBV19 to TRBJ1-5; tentatively, D is TRBD1 (6 bases). Deletions cut 3 bases from V and 6 bases from J, with 12 bases between. CDR1 and CDR2 (germline): LNHDA, SQIVND (reference sequence). CDR3 length equals 14 residues. CDR3 region: CASSIQGPSQPQHF. Here the CDR3 DNA reads TGTGCCAGTAGTATTCAGGGGCCCAGTCAGCCCCAGCATTTT.